This entry lists 30 T cell receptor beta chains sequenced from one sample in a study of CD8+CD57+ T cells in acquired aplastic anemia. Genomic DNA was employed as the template in profiling TCR beta VDJ and CDR3. TCRdb reprocessed the reads via MiXCR and lists one record per CDR3 protein. The sample lists some 200,000 distinct CDR3 sequences; less than 75% were seen once. Patients picked for sequencing had shown CD8+CD57+ cell expansion detected by flow cytometry. Sample: sorted CD4+, CD8+, or CD8+CD57+ T cells (not recorded which) from PBMCs. The receptors originated from a human donor with aplastic anemia.

This clonotype was observed a handful of times. V gene TRBV20-1 combines with J gene TRBJ1-1; 9 bases match TRBD1. Germline V gives CDR1 DFQATT, CDR2 SNEGSKA (reference sequence). The junction had 6 bases not matched to a gene; V was cut back by 6 bases and J by 4 bases. This CDR3 contains 13 residues. In DNA, the CDR3 is TGCAGTGCGGCACAGGGGGCAAGCACTGAAGCTTTCTTT. The encoded protein is CSAAQGASTEAFF.

J is TRBJ2-2 and V is TRBV25-1; 7 bases are shared with TRBD2. With V trimmed by 4 bases and J by 4 bases, 3 bases remained unmatched. In germline, CDR1 is MGHDK, CDR2 SYGVNS. The CDR3 sequence is 14 residues long. DNA for the CDR3: TGTGCCAGCAGTGCGGGAGGAGGCACCGGGGAGCTGTTTTTT. Translation gives CASSAGGGTGELFF.

This chain connects TRBV20-1 to TRBJ2-3; D may match TRBD1 or TRBD2 (5 bases each). The CDR3 consists of 14 residues. Per the germline V gene, CDR1 is DFQATT and CDR2 is SNEGSKA (reference sequence). V was shortened by 3 bases and J by 5 bases, with 15 bases between the two germline ends. CDR3 sequence reads: CSASEGRSQDTQYF. The CDR3, as DNA: TGCAGTGCTAGTGAGGGACGGAGTCAAGATACGCAGTATTTT.

The rearrangement links TRBV20-1 to TRBJ2-7; 9 bases map to TRBD2. With 2 bases clipped from V and 3 bases from J, the junction kept 8 bases outside the gene matches. The CDR3 covers 15 residues. Germline-derived CDR1 and CDR2 are DFQATT and SNEGSKA (reference sequence). The CDR3 coding sequence is TGCAGTGCTAGAATGCTAGCGGGGTTAAGCTACGAGCAGTACTTC. It yields the protein CSARMLAGLSYEQYF.

This clonotype was recorded a few times. The V gene is TRBV9, the J gene TRBJ2-1, with TRBD2 as a possible D gene (6 bases). The CDR3 loop spans 16 amino acids. V was clipped by 4 bases and J by 9 bases, with 23 bases between them. Germline V CDR1 and CDR2: SGDLS, YYNGEE. The CDR3, as DNA: TGTGCCAGCAGCCAAAGGGGACTGCATCCCCTCCGTGAGCAGTTCTTC. Its protein product is CASSQRGLHPLREQFF.

In DNA form, the CDR3 reads TGCGCCAGCAGCTTGGGCCAGAGCGGGGCCGGGGAGCTGTTTTTT. Protein product: CASSLGQSGAGELFF. The gene calls are TRBV5-1 and TRBJ2-2; 7 positions agree with TRBD2. This CDR3 spans 15 amino acids. Trimming took 0 bases from V and 6 from J; bases not matched to a gene: 5. Per the germline V gene, CDR1 is SGHRS and CDR2 is YFSETQ.

The chain couples TRBV7-9 to TRBJ2-5; tentatively, D is TRBD2 (6 bases). CDR1 and CDR2 (germline): SEHNR, FQNEAQ (reference sequence). Trimming shortened V by 8 bases and J by 2 bases, and 12 bases separated the two germline ends. The CDR3 sequence is 13 residues long. This CDR3 reads CASWGDGQETQYF. The CDR3 region has the DNA TGTGCCAGCTGGGGGGACGGGCAAGAGACCCAGTACTTC.

There are a few counts of this clonotype. This rearrangement joins TRBV20-1 to TRBJ2-7, with 7 bases identical to TRBD1. The trim removed 2 bases at V and 0 bases at J, leaving 7 bases unmatched. Looked up from germline, CDR1 is DFQATT and CDR2 is SNEGSKA (reference sequence). The CDR3 spans 15 residues. The CDR3 bases are TGCAGTGCTAGACCCGGACAGGACATCTCCTACGAGCAGTACTTC. It translates to CSARPGQDISYEQYF.

This clonotype appeared a few times. The V gene is TRBV2, the J gene TRBJ1-6, with D possibly being TRBD1 (5 bases). The CDR3 is 15 amino acids. The V end was cut by 6 bases, the J end by 5 bases, with 14 bases between. Germline CDR1 reads SNHLY; CDR2 reads FYNNEI. The CDR3: CASRPGLENNSPLHF. CDR3 coding DNA: TGTGCCAGCAGGCCAGGGCTTGAGAATAATTCACCCCTCCACTTT.

This chain links TRBV5-1 with TRBJ2-7, with D perhaps matching TRBD1 (5 bases). From germline, CDR1 is SGHRS and CDR2 YFSETQ. V was cut by 1 base and J by 2 bases, with 16 bases left in between. This CDR3 comprises 16 residues. CDR3: CASSLSPQGATYEQYF. The CDR3 nucleotides read TGCGCCAGCAGCTTGTCCCCGCAGGGCGCAACCTACGAGCAGTACTTC.

This clonotype was detected once. This rearrangement joins TRBV25-1 to TRBJ1-4; D possibly corresponds to TRBD1 (6 bases). Germline V gives CDR1 MGHDK, CDR2 SYGVNS. There are 14 residues in the CDR3. Trimming took off 2 bases at V and 2 bases at J, with 6 bases between the two ends. CDR3: CASSEQGTNEKLFF. The CDR3 DNA reads as TGTGCCAGCAGTGAACAGGGGACTAATGAAAAACTGTTTTTT.

The chain joins TRBV7-3 to TRBJ2-7; D gene unclear. Germline-derived CDR1 and CDR2 are SGHTA and FQGTGA. CDR3 length: 15 amino acids. Deletions cut 3 bases from V and 2 bases from J, with 14 bases between. CDR3 loop: CASSLVGGPAYEQYF. CDR3 nucleotides: TGTGCCAGCAGCTTGGTCGGTGGACCGGCCTACGAGCAGTACTTC.

In regard to this clonotype: Germline is not matched at one junction end, which may reflect a read error. V gene TRBV10-2 combines with J gene TRBJ2-7; D unclear. Germline CDR1 is WSHSY and CDR2 is SAAADI. The CDR3 is 13 residues long. The DNA of the CDR3 is TGTGCCAGCAGTTACTCGGAAGGTCTCGAGCAGTACTTC. Its translation is CASSYSEGLEQYF.

The V call is TRBV15, the J call TRBJ2-3; 7 bases agree with TRBD2. Germline CDR1 and CDR2: LNHNV and YYDKDF (reference sequence). V shed 2 bases and J 0 bases; nucleotides not matched to a gene: 8. The CDR3 length is 17 residues. The CDR3 sequence is CATSRRPLADSTDTQYF. CDR3 sequence (DNA): TGTGCCACCAGCAGACGTCCCCTAGCGGATAGCACAGATACGCAGTATTTT.

The chain couples TRBV9 to TRBJ1-1, with 8 bases that match TRBD1. V lost 3 bases to trimming and J lost 1 base; unmatched junction nucleotides: 11. The CDR3 contains 17 residues. CDR1 and CDR2 from the germline V gene are SGDLS and YYNGEE. The CDR3 coding sequence is TGTGCCAGCAGCGGTACCGGGACAGGATTAAAGAACACTGAAGCTTTCTTT. Translating it yields CASSGTGTGLKNTEAFF.

The V and J genes are TRBV20-1 and TRBJ2-2, with 10 positions matching TRBD2. Losses at the gene ends were 4 bases for V and 5 bases for J; bases not matched to a gene: 7. CDR3 length: 15 residues. The germline gives CDR1 DFQATT, CDR2 SNEGSKA (reference sequence). This CDR3 is CSAIPPSGGTGELFF. The CDR3 DNA is TGCAGTGCTATCCCACCTAGCGGGGGAACCGGGGAGCTGTTTTTT.

This rearrangement joins TRBV7-9 to TRBJ2-7; the match to TRBD2 covers 10 bases. This CDR3 comprises 16 residues. Germline V gene data show CDR1 as SEHNR and CDR2 as FQNEAQ (reference sequence). J gave up 5 bases and V 2 bases, and 9 bases lay outside the gene matches. Written as DNA, the CDR3 is TGTGCCAGCAGCTTATCCTACCTAGCGGGAGCCCACGAGCAGTACTTC. Translated: CASSLSYLAGAHEQYF.

The J gene is TRBJ1-6, the V gene TRBV2; a possible D gene is TRBD1 (5 bases). This CDR3 is built from 15 residues. Between the trimmed V and J ends, which lost 6 bases and 10 bases, there was a span of 19 bases. Per germline, CDR1 SNHLY and CDR2 FYNNEI. This CDR3 is CASRGAERGASPLHF. CDR3 sequence (DNA): TGTGCCAGCAGGGGAGCGGAGAGGGGCGCCTCACCCCTCCACTTT.

This clonotype was found a few times. The chain recombines TRBV29-1 with TRBJ1-3; TRBD1 agrees at 7 bases. V was pared by 7 bases and J by 4 bases, with 7 bases of the junction left unmatched. The germline V gene encodes CDR1 SQVTM and CDR2 ANQGSEA. The CDR3 sequence is 13 residues long. CDR3 protein: CSANGGGGNTIYF. The CDR3, as DNA: TGCAGCGCTAATGGAGGGGGCGGAAACACCATATATTTT.

In its sample, this clonotype was seen many times. This rearrangement joins TRBV7-2 to TRBJ1-6; no definite D call. V was pared by 1 base and J by 2 bases, with 15 bases between. This CDR3 is 18 amino acids long. CDR1 SGHTA and CDR2 FQGNSA come from the germline V gene. CDR3 coding DNA: TGTGCCAGCAGCTTAGGGACCGGGGATTTAACCTATAATTCACCCCTCCACTTT. Residues: CASSLGTGDLTYNSPLHF.

This clonotype was observed a single time. The junction does not match germline at one end; this may be a read error. The chain uses TRBV7-6 and TRBJ2-1, with D perhaps matching TRBD1 (5 bases). Germline loops: CDR1 SGHVS, CDR2 FNYEAQ. The CDR3 length is 15 residues. The CDR3 region has the DNA TGTGCCAGCAGCTTGGTTGCGGAGACGGACAATGAGCAGCTCTTC. Translated, it gives CASSLVAETDNEQLF.

This clonotype was observed a few times. V is TRBV7-3 and J is TRBJ2-2; 7 positions agree with TRBD2. V trimming: 3 bases; J trimming: 3 bases; junction bases outside the gene matches: 4. Per the germline V gene, CDR1 is SGHTA and CDR2 is FQGTGA. This CDR3 comprises 15 residues. CDR3 amino acids: CASSFGGGYTGELFF. The CDR3 DNA sequence: TGTGCCAGCAGCTTTGGCGGGGGTTACACCGGGGAGCTGTTTTTT.

V is TRBV5-6 and J is TRBJ2-7, with D possibly TRBD2 on 7 matching bases. V dropped 0 bases and J dropped 1 base, with 11 bases sitting between them. This CDR3 spans 15 amino acids. Germline CDR1 SGHDT, CDR2 YYEEEE. DNA of the CDR3: TGTGCCAGCAGCTTGGGGGAGGGACATTCCTACGAGCAGTACGTC. Residues: CASSLGEGHSYEQYV.

V gene TRBV9 combines with J gene TRBJ2-5; D is unresolved. The CDR3 covers 14 residues. Trimming took off 4 bases at V and 2 bases at J, with 12 bases between the two ends. CDR1 is SGDLS and CDR2 is YYNGEE in the germline V gene. The CDR3 bases are TGTGCCAGCAGCCCAGCTGGCAGACAAGAGACCCAGTACTTC. Protein: CASSPAGRQETQYF.

This chain links TRBV10-3 with TRBJ2-1; no clear D gene. Germline CDR1 ENHRY, CDR2 SYGVKD. The V end was cut by 4 bases, the J end by 7 bases, with 11 bases between. CDR3 length: 13 amino acids. The CDR3 DNA reads as TGTGCCATCAGTGGAACCGACTTGAATGAGCAGTTCTTC. This translates into CAISGTDLNEQFF.

This clonotype has a single count. This chain links TRBV9 with TRBJ1-5; D perhaps matches TRBD1 (5 bases). Trimming removed 3 bases from V and 0 bases from J, with 13 bases in between. The CDR3 is made up of 16 amino acids. Germline lookup yields CDR1 SGDLS and CDR2 YYNGEE. In DNA, the CDR3 is TGTGCCAGCAGCGAGGGGACTCAGAATAGCAATCAGCCCCAGCATTTT. Protein: CASSEGTQNSNQPQHF. Full variable domain (remainder filled in from reference TRBV9 and TRBJ1-5): DSGVTQTPKHLITATGQRVTLRCSPRSGDLSVYWYQQSLDQGLQFLIQYYNGEERAKGNILERFSAQQFPDLHSELNLSSLELGDSALYFCASSEGTQNSNQPQHFGDGTRLSIL.

At least ten counts were recorded for this clonotype. The genes are TRBV7-9 and TRBJ2-1; 8 bases line up with TRBD1. This CDR3 is built from 16 residues. Trimming at V came to 5 bases and at J to 3 bases, leaving 9 bases not matched to a gene. Germline V gene data show CDR1 as SEHNR and CDR2 as FQNEAQ (reference sequence). The CDR3 region has the DNA TGTGCCAGCAGCACATTGACAGGGGTTTACTACAATGAGCAGTTCTTC. Protein: CASSTLTGVYYNEQFF.

The chain recombines TRBV12-3 or TRBV12-4 with TRBJ2-2, with D possibly matching TRBD1 (6 bases). The CDR3 contains 14 residues. Trimming removed 5 bases from V and 5 bases from J, with 12 bases in between. The CDR3 protein is CASSRNRATGELFF. The CDR3 DNA reads as TGTGCCAGCAGTCGGAACAGGGCTACCGGGGAGCTGTTTTTT.

V usage is TRBV29-1 and J usage is TRBJ2-3; possibly TRBD1 for D (6 bases). The CDR3 has 13 residues. Germline CDR1 SQVTM, CDR2 ANQGSEA. V lost 4 bases and J 4 bases, leaving 12 bases between the germline ends. The CDR3 nucleotides are TGCAGCGTTGCCCCCGGACAGCCAGATACGCAGTATTTT. Its translation is CSVAPGQPDTQYF.

This chain joins TRBV6-5 and TRBJ2-7; no clear D. Trimming stripped 6 bases from V and 3 bases from J, with 15 bases between. Germline V gene data show CDR1 as MNHEY and CDR2 as SVGAGI. The CDR3 runs to 14 residues. The CDR3 sequence is CASSKRATLYEQYF. CDR3 sequence (DNA): TGTGCCAGCAGCAAGCGAGCAACCCTCTACGAGCAGTACTTC.